This TCR beta chain was sequenced during a study of blood T cell repertoires in COVID-19. Study-level information: T cells, B-cell-depleted T cells, or PBMCs supplied cDNA or gDNA.

This clone was detected only once. V lost 4 bases to trimming and J lost 1 base; unmatched junction nucleotides: 3. This CDR3 has 13 residues. CDR1 and CDR2 (germline): SQVTM, ANQGSEA. Under the authors' procedure: Reference gene primer amplification gave nucleated cell count estimates. Assay used: immunoSEQ multiplex PCR; TCRdb lists only in-frame clones, some missing. Clone size and the V and J calls come from that table; the DNA yielded D and trimming. Among over 300,000 clones listed, about 90% were seen once. The sample was peripheral blood. The sequence derives from a man aged 18-30 years with active or convalescent COVID-19. V is TRBV29-1 and J is TRBJ2-5, with 7 bases fitting TRBD1. The CDR3: CSVGGTAQETQYF. CDR3 in DNA: TGCAGCGTTGGAGGGACAGCCCAAGAGACCCAGTACTTC.